These 25 T cell receptor beta chains originate from one sample sequenced in a study of fetal regulatory T cell absence and autoimmunity. Data came from immunoSEQ multiplex PCR; TCRdb stores just in-frame clones and leaves some out. The data contain 95,000 to 100,000 clones, approximately 75% of them singletons. The sample comprised pancreas tissue. The receptors were sampled from a male donor with IPEX syndrome.

V is TRBV19 and J is TRBJ2-7, with 14 bases fitting TRBD2. CDR1 is LNHDA and CDR2 is SQIVND in the germline V gene (reference sequence). With V trimmed by 5 bases and J by 2 bases, 2 bases remained unmatched. The CDR3 covers 15 residues. This CDR3 reads CASSPGLAGAYEQYF. The CDR3 coding sequence is TGTGCCAGTAGTCCGGGACTAGCGGGGGCCTACGAGCAGTACTTC.

V usage is TRBV27 and J usage is TRBJ2-2, with D unclear. Deletions cut 6 bases from V and 7 bases from J, with 9 bases between. The CDR3 runs 12 residues. Germline CDR1 MNHEY, CDR2 SMNVEV (reference sequence). The CDR3 protein is CASSSGIGELFF. The CDR3 DNA follows: TGTGCCAGCAGCTCGGGTATCGGGGAGCTGTTTTTT.

The chain links TRBV19 to TRBJ2-5; D is uncertain. From germline, CDR1 is LNHDA and CDR2 SQIVND (reference sequence). This CDR3 region has 16 residues. V shed 5 bases and J shed 2 bases, with 18 bases lying between them. Here the CDR3 reads CASSPIYLRSQETQYF. Here the CDR3 DNA reads TGTGCCAGTAGTCCCATTTATCTGCGCTCTCAAGAGACCCAGTACTTC.

V usage is TRBV30 and J usage is TRBJ1-4; D gene unclear. The germline CDR1 and CDR2 sequences are GTSNPN and SVGIG (reference sequence). The CDR3 sequence is 14 residues long. With 3 bases removed from V and 6 bases from J, the gap between germline ends came to 14 bases. This CDR3 is CAWSGRRRDEKLFF. DNA of the CDR3: TGTGCCTGGAGCGGTAGGAGGCGGGATGAAAAACTGTTTTTT.

The genes are TRBV5-4 and TRBJ2-5; 7 nucleotides align to TRBD2. The ends lost 1 base at V and 3 bases at J; junction bases unmatched: 3. Germline CDR1 reads SGHNT; CDR2 reads YYREEE (reference sequence). The length of the CDR3 is 14 residues. The CDR3: CASSLRLAEETQYF. Here the CDR3 DNA reads TGTGCCAGCAGCTTGAGGCTAGCGGAAGAGACCCAGTACTTC.

The chain carries TRBV10-2 and TRBJ2-3; no definite D call. This CDR3 comprises 13 residues. Germline V gene sequence: CDR1 WSHSY, CDR2 SAAADI. Trimming stripped 4 bases from V and 2 bases from J, with 7 bases between. The CDR3 loop is CASSVGPTDTQYF. Here the CDR3 DNA reads TGCGCCAGCAGTGTAGGGCCCACAGATACGCAGTATTTT.

V usage is TRBV10-3 and J usage is TRBJ1-1, with no clear D. This CDR3 contains 13 residues. V dropped 2 bases and J dropped 1 base, with 5 bases sitting between them. Germline V gene data show CDR1 as ENHRY and CDR2 as SYGVKD. Here the CDR3 DNA reads TGTGCCATCAGTGAGCCGGGGAACACTGAAGCTTTCTTT. Encoded protein: CAISEPGNTEAFF.

A single count supports this clone. The V gene is TRBV11-2, the J gene TRBJ2-7, with TRBD2 matching over 7 bases. Germline loops: CDR1 SGHAT, CDR2 FQNNGV. V lost 4 bases, J lost 6 bases, and 9 bases stayed unmatched. This CDR3 spans 14 amino acids. This chain's CDR3 is CASSWEGWGLEQYF. In DNA form, the CDR3 reads TGTGCCAGCAGCTGGGAGGGATGGGGACTCGAGCAGTACTTC.

J is TRBJ1-2 and V is TRBV18, with D hard to call. The CDR3 contains 12 residues. Germline V gene data show CDR1 as KGHSH and CDR2 as LQKENI. Trimming took 4 bases from V and 8 from J, leaving 11 bases between them. CDR3 coding DNA: TGTGCCAGCTCACACTACTTCGGGGGCTACACCTTC. Amino acid sequence: CASSHYFGGYTF.

Of note for this clone: This clone may be a read error of a much larger clone one base away. The identical CDR3 is also encoded by other nucleotide sequences in the sample. V and J are TRBV6-5 and TRBJ2-7; D remains unclear. The V end lost 2 bases, the J end lost 0 bases, and 5 bases lay between the germline ends. Germline values: CDR1 MNHEY, CDR2 SVGAGI. This CDR3 is built from 13 residues. CDR3 coding DNA: TGTGCCAGCAGTTACCGGAGCTCCTACGAGCAGTACTTC. The encoded protein is CASSYRSSYEQYF.

This clone was counted a single time. J is TRBJ2-7 and V is TRBV6-5; TRBD1 matches at 7 bases. J was trimmed by 3 bases and V by 2 bases; bases with no gene match: 4. Germline lookup yields CDR1 MNHEY and CDR2 SVGAGI. The CDR3 covers 14 residues. This CDR3 reads CASSYLRQGYEQYF. CDR3 nucleotide sequence: TGTGCCAGCAGTTACCTAAGACAGGGCTACGAGCAGTACTTC.

The CDR3 region is CATSSLGEGDETQYF. CDR3 coding DNA: TGTGCCACCAGCTCCCTCGGAGAGGGGGATGAGACCCAGTACTTC. The rearrangement links TRBV15 to TRBJ2-5, with D possibly matching TRBD1 (6 bases). The V end lost 5 bases, the J end lost 5 bases, and 18 bases lay between the germline ends. Germline V gives CDR1 LNHNV, CDR2 YYDKDF (reference sequence). The CDR3 has 15 amino acids.

Here the CDR3 DNA reads TGTGCCAGCAGCGCCCGGGACTACCAAGAGACCCAGTACTTC. The encoded protein is CASSARDYQETQYF. The chain joins TRBV7-8 to TRBJ2-5; maybe TRBD2 (6 bases). Trimming removed 5 bases at V and 0 bases at J, with 10 bases between. CDR1 is SGHVS and CDR2 is FQNEAQ in the germline V gene. This CDR3 is 14 amino acids long.

This clone has a handful of counts. The chain links TRBV18 to TRBJ2-5; D is perhaps TRBD1 or TRBD2 (5 bases each). CDR1 KGHSH and CDR2 LQKENI come from the germline V gene. The V and J ends lost 2 bases and 2 bases respectively, with 6 bases between them. This CDR3 spans 13 amino acids. CDR3 amino acids: CASSPGGQETQYF. The CDR3 bases are TGTGCCAGCTCACCAGGGGGACAAGAGACCCAGTACTTC.

This chain connects TRBV27 to TRBJ1-2; 11 bases fit TRBD1. CDR3 length: 18 residues. Germline V gene sequence: CDR1 MNHEY, CDR2 SMNVEV (reference sequence). V dropped 2 bases and J dropped 5; count of bases not matched to a gene: 13. CDR3 region: CASSLRPFGTGGGYGYTF. DNA of the CDR3: TGTGCCAGCAGTTTACGACCTTTCGGGACAGGGGGAGGATATGGCTACACCTTC.

This chain links TRBV9 with TRBJ2-4; 10 nucleotides agree with TRBD2. V lost 4 bases and J lost 1; bases outside the gene matches: 5. Germline V gives CDR1 SGDLS, CDR2 YYNGEE. CDR3 length equals 16 residues. In nucleotides, the CDR3 is TGTGCCAGCAGCCCCATTAGCGGGGGGGCCAAAAACATTCAGTACTTC. It specifies CASSPISGGAKNIQYF.

V and J are TRBV19 and TRBJ1-1; D unclear. V was trimmed by 3 bases and J by 4 bases, leaving 12 bases between them. This CDR3 contains 14 residues. The germline V gene encodes CDR1 LNHDA and CDR2 SQIVND (reference sequence). CDR3 amino acids: CASSIRSGVTEAFF. The CDR3 bases are TGTGCCAGTAGTATTCGTTCTGGGGTCACTGAAGCTTTCTTT.

The chain links TRBV9 to TRBJ2-5; the D call may be TRBD1 or TRBD2 (7 bases each). V shed 0 bases and J shed 4 bases, with 16 bases lying between them. In germline, CDR1 is SGDLS, CDR2 YYNGEE. CDR3 size: 16 residues. The CDR3 protein is CASSVEGGGGGETQYF. The DNA of the CDR3 is TGTGCCAGCAGCGTAGAAGGGGGCGGGGGAGGAGAGACCCAGTACTTC.

The chain employs TRBV6-1 and TRBJ2-1; 8 bases match TRBD2. Germline trimming cut 2 bases from V and 6 bases from J; bases unmatched to any gene: 6. The germline gives CDR1 MNHNS, CDR2 SASEGT. This CDR3 is built from 15 residues. The CDR3 DNA is TGTGCCAGCAGTGAAACGAAGCGGGAGTTCAATGAGCAGTTCTTC. This codes for CASSETKREFNEQFF.

Concerning this clone: Other DNA sequences from this sample encode an identical CDR3 as well. The J gene is TRBJ2-7, the V gene TRBV7-2, with unresolved D. This CDR3 is 13 amino acids long. Germline assignment: CDR1 SGHTA and CDR2 FQGNSA. Trimming left V 0 bases short and J 2 bases short, with 5 bases between. CDR3 region: CASSLAGTYEQYF. For the CDR3, the DNA is TGTGCCAGCAGCTTAGCCGGTACCTACGAGCAGTACTTC.

In its sample, this clone was seen a few times. This rearrangement joins TRBV9 to TRBJ2-3, with 8 bases that match TRBD2. Germline loops: CDR1 SGDLS, CDR2 YYNGEE. Trimming took 0 bases from V and 6 from J; bases not matched to a gene: 12. The CDR3 runs 17 residues. The CDR3 nucleotides read TGTGCCAGCAGCGTAGCTACTACGGGGGGGCCATGGGATACGCAGTATTTT. Residues: CASSVATTGGPWDTQYF.

This chain links TRBV9 with TRBJ1-3; D possibly corresponds to TRBD1 (5 bases). Trimming removed 3 bases at V and 3 bases at J, with 7 bases between. The CDR3 extends over 13 amino acids. Germline V gene sequence: CDR1 SGDLS, CDR2 YYNGEE. CDR3 sequence (DNA): TGTGCCAGCAGCGACAGGTTTGGAAACACCATATATTTT. Translating gives CASSDRFGNTIYF.

The rearrangement links TRBV6-4 to TRBJ2-2; 11 nucleotides match TRBD2. V lost 10 bases, J lost 1 base, and 5 bases stayed unmatched. Germline CDR1 MRHNA, CDR2 SNTAGT. There are 15 residues in the CDR3. The DNA of the CDR3 is TGTGCCATCATAGCGGGGGGGAAGAACACCGGGGAGCTGTTTTTT. Its translation is CAIIAGGKNTGELFF.

V and J are TRBV29-1 and TRBJ2-2; D unclear. Trimming cost V 0 bases and J 0 bases, with 11 bases left between them. The length of the CDR3 is 16 residues. Germline V CDR1 and CDR2: SQVTM, ANQGSEA. In DNA form, the CDR3 reads TGCAGCGTTGAAGATTTTGGTGGGGCGAACACCGGGGAGCTGTTTTTT. Encoded protein: CSVEDFGGANTGELFF.

This chain connects TRBV10-3 to TRBJ2-1, with TRBD2 as a possible D gene (5 bases). The CDR3 runs 13 residues. The V end lost 0 bases, the J end lost 6 bases, and 6 bases lay between the germline ends. Germline V gives CDR1 ENHRY, CDR2 SYGVKD. The CDR3 is CAISESRVNEQFF. The DNA for the CDR3 is TGTGCCATCAGTGAGTCGAGGGTCAATGAGCAGTTCTTC.